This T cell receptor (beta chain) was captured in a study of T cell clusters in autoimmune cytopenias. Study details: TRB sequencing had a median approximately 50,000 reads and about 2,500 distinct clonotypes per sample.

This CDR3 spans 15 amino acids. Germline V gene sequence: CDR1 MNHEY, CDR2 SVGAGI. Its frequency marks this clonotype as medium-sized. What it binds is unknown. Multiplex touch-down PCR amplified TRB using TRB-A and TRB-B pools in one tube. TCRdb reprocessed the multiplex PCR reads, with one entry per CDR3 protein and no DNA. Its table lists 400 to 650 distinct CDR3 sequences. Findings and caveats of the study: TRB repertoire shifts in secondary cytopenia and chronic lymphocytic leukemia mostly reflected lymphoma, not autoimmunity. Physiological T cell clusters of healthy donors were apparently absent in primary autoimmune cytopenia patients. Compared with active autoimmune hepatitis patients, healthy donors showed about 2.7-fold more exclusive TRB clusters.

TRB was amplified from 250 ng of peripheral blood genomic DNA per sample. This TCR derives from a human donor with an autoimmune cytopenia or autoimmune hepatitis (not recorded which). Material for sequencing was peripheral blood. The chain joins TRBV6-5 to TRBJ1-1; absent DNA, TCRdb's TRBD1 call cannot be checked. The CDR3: CASSYRAPLNTEAFF.